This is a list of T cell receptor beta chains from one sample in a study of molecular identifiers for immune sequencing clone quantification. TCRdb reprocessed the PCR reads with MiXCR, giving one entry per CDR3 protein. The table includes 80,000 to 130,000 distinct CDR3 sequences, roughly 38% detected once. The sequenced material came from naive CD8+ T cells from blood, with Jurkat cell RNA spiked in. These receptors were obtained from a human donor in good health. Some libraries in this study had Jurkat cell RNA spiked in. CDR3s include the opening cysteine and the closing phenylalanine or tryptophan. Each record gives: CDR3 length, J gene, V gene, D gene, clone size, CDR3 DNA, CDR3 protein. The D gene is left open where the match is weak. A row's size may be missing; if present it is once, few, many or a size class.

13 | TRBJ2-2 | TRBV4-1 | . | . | TGCGCCAGCAGCCTACAGGGTCCCGGGGAGCTGTTTTTT | CASSLQGPGELFF
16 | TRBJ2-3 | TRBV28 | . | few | TGTGCCAGCAGTCCCCCCAATGAGAACGCCGCTGGTTCGTGCTATTTT | CASSPPNENAAGSCYF
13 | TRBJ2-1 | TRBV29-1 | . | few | TGCAGCGTTCCCCTCAGGGCCGCAGGTGAGCAGTTCTTC | CSVPLRAAGEQFF
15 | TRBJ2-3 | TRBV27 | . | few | TGTGCCAGCAGTTTATCAGGGAATAGAGCAGATACGCAGTATTTT | CASSLSGNRADTQYF
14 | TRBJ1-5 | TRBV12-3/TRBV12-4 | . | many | TGTGCCAGCAGTTTCTGGGGGACGGATCAGCCCCAGCATTTT | CASSFWGTDQPQHF
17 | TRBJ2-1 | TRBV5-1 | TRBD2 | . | TGCGCCAGCAGCGACACGTATAGCGGGAGTATCTACAATGAGCAGTTCTTC | CASSDTYSGSIYNEQFF
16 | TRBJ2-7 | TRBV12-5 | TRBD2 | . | TGTGCTAGTGTTCTGACTAGCGGGACGTACACCCACGAGCAGTACTTC | CASVLTSGTYTHEQYF
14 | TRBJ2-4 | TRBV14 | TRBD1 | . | TGTGCCAGCAGCCGGGGACAGGGGAGGAACATTCAGTACTTC | CASSRGQGRNIQYF
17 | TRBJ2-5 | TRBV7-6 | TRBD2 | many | TGTGCCAGCAGCCTAAAGACTAGCGGGAGGACGCAAGAGACCCAGTACTTC | CASSLKTSGRTQETQYF
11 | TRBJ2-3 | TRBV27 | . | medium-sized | TGTGCCAGCAGCTCCACAGATACGCAGTATTTT | CASSSTDTQYF
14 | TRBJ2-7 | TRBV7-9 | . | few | TGTGCCAGCAGCTTGGGACTGGTCTCCTACGAGCAGTACTTC | CASSLGLVSYEQYF
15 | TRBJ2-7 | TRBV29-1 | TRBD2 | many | TGCAGCGTTGTCTTGGGACTAGCGACCTTCTACGAGCAGTACTTC | CSVVLGLATFYEQYF